The 9 T cell receptor beta chains below were found in one sample sequenced in a study of read filtering for tumor transcriptome and immune sequencing. The library was built from 400 ng RNA with molecular barcoded adaptors for alpha/delta and beta/gamma chains. Via MiXCR, TCRdb re-called the reads, giving one row per CDR3 protein. The table shows over 50,000 distinct CDR3 sequences, with about 15% occurring only once. The sample consisted of a population of CD138-negative cells sorted from bone marrow. The receptors come from a donor older than 35 with multiple myeloma.

The rearrangement links TRBV29-1 to TRBJ2-7; weak D call: TRBD1 (6 bases). The V end was cut by 4 bases, the J end by 4 bases, with 17 bases between. Germline assignment: CDR1 SQVTM and CDR2 ANQGSEA. CDR3 length: 14 amino acids. The chain's CDR3 is CSVGRLRQGYEQYF. CDR3 coding DNA: TGCAGCGTTGGTCGGCTCCGCCAGGGGTACGAGCAGTACTTC.

This clonotype was recorded at least ten times. The J gene is TRBJ2-1, the V gene TRBV28; 13 positions match TRBD2. The junction had 5 bases not matched to a gene; V was cut back by 4 bases and J by 8 bases. Germline V CDR1 and CDR2: MDHEN, SYDVKM. This CDR3 has 15 residues. The CDR3 region is CASSSRTSGSDEQFF. CDR3 bases: TGTGCCAGCAGTTCTCGGACTAGCGGGAGCGATGAGCAGTTCTTC.

This clonotype was detected many times. The CDR3 DNA reads as TGTGCCAGCACCCGCCAGGGACAGCCTAACAATGAGCAGTTCTTC. It specifies CASTRQGQPNNEQFF. The V call is TRBV9, the J call TRBJ2-1, with 7 bases lining up with TRBD1. There are 15 residues in the CDR3. V lost 6 bases to trimming and J lost 5 bases; unmatched junction nucleotides: 11. Germline V CDR1 and CDR2: SGDLS, YYNGEE.

This clonotype appeared many times. The J gene is TRBJ2-1, the V gene TRBV20-1; TRBD2 agrees at 14 bases. The CDR3 totals 18 residues. J gave up 2 bases and V 2 bases, and 8 bases lay outside the gene matches. Germline V lookup: CDR1 DFQATT, CDR2 SNEGSKA (reference sequence). The CDR3: CSARQAGLAGETYNEQFF. As DNA, the CDR3 is TGCAGTGCTAGACAGGCGGGACTAGCGGGAGAAACCTACAATGAGCAGTTCTTC.

Of note for this clonotype: This may stem from a read error, because a much larger clone lies one nucleotide away. The chain uses TRBV7-3 and TRBJ1-3; no firm D call. Germline assignment: CDR1 SGHTA and CDR2 FQGTGA. This CDR3 has 12 amino acids. CDR3 DNA sequence: TGTGTCAGCGCCCTAGATGGAAACACCATATATTTT. It yields the protein CVSALDGNTIYF.

This clonotype was observed a handful of times. This chain joins TRBV21-1 and TRBJ1-2; TRBD1 is the table's D call and was not checked against the DNA. TRBV21-1 is tagged as a pseudogene. The CDR3 has 16 residues. CDR3 region: CASSSLSTGTDYGYTF. CDR3 nucleotide sequence: TGTGCCAGCAGCTCCCTCTCAACAGGGACTGACTATGGCTACACCTTC.

In its sample, this clonotype was seen many times. The chain employs TRBV5-1 and TRBJ2-1, with unresolved D. The CDR3 sequence is 14 residues long. The V end was cut by 2 bases, the J end by 7 bases, with 13 bases between. Per germline, CDR1 SGHRS and CDR2 YFSETQ. CDR3 residues: CASSFGRSSNEQFF. The CDR3 nucleotides are TGCGCCAGCAGCTTTGGCAGGAGTTCGAATGAGCAGTTCTTC.

This clonotype was detected ten times or more. This chain joins TRBV7-2 and TRBJ2-1; 12 bases line up with TRBD2. The CDR3 is 15 amino acids. V gave up 4 bases and J gave up 10 bases; unmatched junction bases: 8. CDR1 and CDR2 (germline): SGHTA, FQGNSA. The CDR3 is CASSSPGLAGREQFF. In DNA form, the CDR3 reads TGTGCCAGCAGCTCCCCCGGACTAGCGGGACGGGAGCAGTTCTTC.

This clonotype has ten or more counts. The rearrangement joins TRBV7-3 to TRBJ1-1, with 7 positions matching TRBD1. Germline trimming cut 4 bases from V and 4 bases from J; bases unmatched to any gene: 6. Looked up from germline, CDR1 is SGHTA and CDR2 is FQGTGA. The CDR3 length is 14 residues. As DNA, the CDR3 is TGTGCCAGCAGCTCCAGGGGGGACGGCACTGAAGCTTTCTTT. It is translated as CASSSRGDGTEAFF.